This is a list of T cell receptor beta chains from one sample in a study of cytomegalovirus exposure and HLA in healthy donors. TCRdb keeps only in-frame clones here, not all; method: immunoSEQ multiplex PCR. The data contain about 190,000 clones, around 80% of them singletons. The specimen sequenced was PBMCs. These TCRs come from a woman aged 18-30 years in good health and CMV-seropositive. The CDR3 runs from the conserved cysteine through the conserved F or W. The order of the fields is D gene, clone size, CDR3 length, V gene, J gene, CDR3 protein, CDR3 DNA. A D gene is named only where the DNA matches it firmly. Clone sizes are given selectively: once, few, many, or a class where the clone is expanded.

TRBD2	-	16	TRBV6-6	TRBJ2-3	CASSLGTSGGGDTQYF	TGTGCCAGCAGTTTAGGGACTAGCGGGGGTGGGGATACGCAGTATTTT
-	-	15	TRBV28	TRBJ2-2	CASSPPRGSAGELFF	TGTGCCAGCAGTCCACCCCGGGGGTCCGCCGGGGAGCTGTTTTTT
TRBD2	-	17	TRBV7-2	TRBJ2-3	CASSLGYAGGPADTQYF	TGTGCCAGCAGCTTAGGGTACGCGGGGGGGCCCGCAGATACGCAGTATTTT
-	-	14	TRBV7-9	TRBJ1-2	CASSLEGRASGYTF	TGTGCCAGCAGCTTAGAAGGCAGGGCCAGTGGCTACACCTTC
-	-	13	TRBV5-1	TRBJ2-7	CASSFPGSYEQYF	TGCGCCAGCAGCTTCCCCGGGAGCTACGAGCAGTACTTC
TRBD1	few	15	TRBV4-1	TRBJ1-5	CASSQLTGGSQPQHF	TGCGCCAGCAGCCAGTTGACAGGGGGCTCTCAGCCCCAGCATTTT
TRBD1	-	15	TRBV19	TRBJ1-6	CASSLPTTGGSPLHF	TGTGCCAGTAGTCTACCAACGACAGGGGGATCACCCCTCCACTTT
-	-	16	TRBV28	TRBJ1-4	CASSPQWGGVDEKLFF	TGTGCCAGCAGCCCCCAGTGGGGGGGCGTAGATGAAAAACTGTTTTTT
TRBD1	-	15	TRBV4-2	TRBJ1-4	CASSPLGQVYEKLFF	TGTGCCAGCAGCCCACTGGGACAGGTATACGAAAAACTGTTTTTT
TRBD2	-	18	TRBV7-3	TRBJ2-3	CASSLAGERGGRTDTQYF	TGTGCCAGCAGCTTGGCGGGCGAGCGGGGGGGCCGCACAGATACGCAGTATTTT
-	-	18	TRBV7-2	TRBJ2-6	CASSLGVLSLSGANVLTF	TGTGCCAGCAGCTTAGGAGTTCTTTCGCTCTCTGGGGCCAACGTCCTGACTTTC
-	few	13	TRBV19	TRBJ1-1	CASSTTTNTEAFF	TGTGCCAGTAGTACGACAACGAACACTGAAGCTTTCTTT
TRBD1	-	13	TRBV29-1	TRBJ1-2	CSVQTGSNYGYTF	TGCAGCGTTCAGACAGGGTCGAACTATGGCTACACCTTC
-	-	13	TRBV28	TRBJ1-5	CASSLKTWQPQHF	TGTGCCAGCAGTTTAAAAACTTGGCAGCCCCAGCATTTT
-	-	14	TRBV5-1	TRBJ2-6	CASSLETGANVLTF	TGCGCCAGCAGCTTGGAAACAGGGGCCAACGTCCTGACTTTC
TRBD2	-	15	TRBV5-1	TRBJ2-3	CASSLVPGGADTQYF	TGCGCCAGCAGCTTAGTACCGGGGGGGGCAGATACGCAGTATTTT
-	-	11	TRBV5-1	TRBJ2-3	CASRKPGLPHF	TGCGCCAGCAGGAAACCGGGACTCCCCCATTTT
TRBD2	-	15	TRBV11-2	TRBJ2-1	CASSLSLAGPNEQFF	TGTGCCAGCAGCTTAAGCCTAGCGGGGCCCAATGAGCAGTTCTTC
TRBD1	-	17	TRBV19	TRBJ1-5	CASCSWTGRGQGEPQHF	TGTGCCAGTTGTTCATGGACAGGTAGGGGACAAGGGGAGCCCCAGCATTTT
-	-	14	TRBV28	TRBJ2-2	CASSTRGFTGELFF	TGTGCCAGCAGTACCCGGGGATTCACCGGGGAGCTGTTTTTT
TRBD2	once	15	TRBV11-3	TRBJ2-1	CASSHGTSGPYEQFF	TGTGCCAGCAGCCACGGGACTAGCGGGCCCTATGAGCAGTTCTTC
-	-	15	TRBV5-1	TRBJ1-1	CASSLEGGANTEAFF	TGCGCCAGCAGCTTGGAGGGGGGGGCTAACACTGAAGCTTTCTTT
-	-	11	TRBV2	TRBJ2-7	CASRRDYEQYF	TGTGCCAGCAGGCGCGACTACGAGCAGTACTTC
-	-	13	TRBV4-3	TRBJ2-5	CASSQPPRGTQYF	TGCGCCAGCAGCCAACCCCCCCGGGGGACCCAGTACTTC
TRBD2	-	19	TRBV4-1	TRBJ2-3	CASSHPFPPSSGGMDTQYF	TGCGCCAGCAGCCACCCCTTCCCCCCCTCTAGCGGGGGGATGGATACGCAGTATTTT
TRBD2	-	15	TRBV25-1	TRBJ2-3	CASSESGGTTDTQYF	TGTGCCAGCAGTGAAAGCGGGGGGACCACAGATACGCAGTATTTT
TRBD2	-	14	TRBV6-5	TRBJ2-5	CAATSTGGPETQYF	TGTGCCGCTACCTCGACGGGGGGGCCTGAGACCCAGTACTTC
-	-	13	TRBV7-2	TRBJ2-7	CASSLRGLGEQYF	TGTGCCAGCAGCTTGCGGGGGCTGGGGGAGCAGTACTTC
TRBD1	once	13	TRBV2	TRBJ1-1	CASSRQGHTEAFF	TGTGCCAGCAGTAGACAGGGGCACACTGAAGCTTTCTTT
-	-	14	TRBV7-9	TRBJ2-2	CSSSPWGDTGELFF	TGTTCCAGCAGCCCGTGGGGCGACACCGGGGAGCTGTTTTTT
-	-	15	TRBV28	TRBJ2-7	CASSPTRTGYYEQYF	TGTGCCAGCAGTCCTACCCGAACAGGCTACTACGAGCAGTACTTC
TRBD1	-	15	TRBV6-4	TRBJ1-4	CASSEPGQGKEKLFF	TGTGCCAGCAGTGAACCGGGACAGGGGAAGGAAAAACTGTTTTTT
-	-	12	TRBV6-1	TRBJ1-1	CASSARYTEAFF	TGTGCCAGCAGTGCCCGGTACACTGAAGCTTTCTTT
TRBD2	once	16	TRBV7-9	TRBJ2-1	CASSILAGFKYNEQFF	TGTGCCAGCAGCATACTAGCGGGCTTTAAATACAATGAGCAGTTCTTC
TRBD1	-	15	TRBV28	TRBJ1-5	CASSIGTALGMPQHF	TGTGCCAGCAGTATCGGGACAGCTCTAGGGATGCCCCAGCATTTT
TRBD1	-	15	TRBV25-1	TRBJ2-7	CASEGGAGGSYEQYF	TGTGCCTCCGAGGGTGGGGCAGGGGGTTCCTACGAGCAGTACTTC
-	few	12	TRBV19	TRBJ2-7	CASRAGGVEQYF	TGTGCCAGTAGGGCAGGAGGAGTCGAGCAGTACTTC
-	-	11	TRBV28	TRBJ1-4	CASSRDEKLFF	TGTGCCAGCAGCCGGGATGAAAAACTGTTTTTT
-	-	14	TRBV4-2	TRBJ1-2	CASSQDVGAYGYTF	TGTGCCAGCAGCCAAGATGTGGGGGCTTATGGCTACACCTTC
-	-	17	TRBV27	TRBJ1-2	CASSLSGQTPANYGYTF	TGTGCCAGCAGTTTATCCGGACAGACCCCGGCAAACTATGGCTACACCTTC
TRBD2	-	15	TRBV27	TRBJ2-3	CASSFSGASGDTQYF	TGTGCCAGCAGTTTTAGCGGGGCCTCGGGAGATACGCAGTATTTT
TRBD1	-	13	TRBV7-2	TRBJ1-6	CASSFDRASPLHF	TGTGCCAGCAGCTTTGACAGGGCCTCACCCCTCCACTTT
TRBD1	-	15	TRBV10-3	TRBJ1-2	CAISESDRGLYGYTF	TGTGCCATCAGTGAGAGCGACAGGGGGCTCTATGGCTACACCTTC
-	-	13	TRBV29-1	TRBJ1-2	CSVEERVNYGYTF	TGCAGCGTTGAAGAGCGGGTTAACTATGGCTACACCTTC
-	-	14	TRBV7-9	TRBJ1-2	CASSSQAGGYGYTF	TGTGCCAGCAGCTCTCAAGCTGGAGGGTATGGCTACACCTTC
-	-	13	TRBV10-3	TRBJ2-5	CAISERGKETQYF	TGTGCCATCAGTGAAAGAGGCAAAGAGACCCAGTACTTC
TRBD2	-	13	TRBV6-1	TRBJ2-5	CTSGGLPRETQYF	TGTACTAGCGGGGGCCTCCCTCGGGAGACCCAGTACTTC
-	-	15	TRBV28	TRBJ1-5	CASTQSWGVRQPQHF	TGTGCCAGCACCCAGTCCTGGGGAGTCCGGCAGCCCCAGCATTTT
-	-	13	TRBV10-2	TRBJ1-1	CATYLQGSTEAFF	TGCGCCACCTACCTACAGGGTTCCACTGAAGCTTTCTTT
-	-	17	TRBV2	TRBJ1-5	CASSPLAGGDGNQPQHF	TGTGCCAGCAGTCCCCTAGCAGGAGGAGACGGCAATCAGCCCCAGCATTTT
TRBD2	-	14	TRBV7-9	TRBJ2-7	CASSSQRGWYEQYF	TGTGCCAGCAGCTCCCAGCGGGGTTGGTACGAGCAGTACTTC
-	-	12	TRBV5-6	TRBJ1-1	CASSLADTEAFF	TGTGCCAGCAGCTTGGCTGACACTGAAGCTTTCTTT
-	-	15	TRBV25-1	TRBJ1-6	CASSEYKAGRSPLHF	TGTGCCAGCAGTGAATATAAAGCAGGGCGGTCACCCCTCCACTTT
-	-	15	TRBV19	TRBJ1-1	CASSISNREYTEAFF	TGTGCCAGTAGTATTAGTAACAGGGAGTACACTGAAGCTTTCTTT
TRBD1	-	16	TRBV9	TRBJ2-2	CASSVIGTVSSGELFF	TGTGCCAGCAGCGTAATCGGGACAGTTTCCTCCGGGGAGCTGTTTTTT
TRBD2	-	15	TRBV9	TRBJ2-1	CASSAVAGGYNEQFF	TGTGCCAGCAGCGCCGTAGCGGGGGGATACAATGAGCAGTTCTTC
TRBD2	-	13	TRBV6-8	TRBJ2-1	CASQCGGQVEQFF	TGTGCCAGCCAATGCGGGGGTCAGGTCGAGCAGTTCTTC
-	-	12	TRBV7-7	TRBJ2-5	CASSPLQETQYF	TGTGCTAGCAGCCCCCTTCAAGAGACCCAGTACTTC